Below, 28 T cell receptor beta chains from the same sample are listed, as sequenced in a study of PD-L1 blockade in urothelial cancer. Clones were sequenced by immunoSEQ multiplex PCR, and TCRdb holds only the in-frame ones, with some missing. The profile shows approximately 120,000 clones, 86% of them singletons. Noted time point: peripheral blood 6 weeks after treatment start. The sample consisted of PBMCs, taken around atezolizumab (anti-PD-L1) treatment. The receptor set was obtained from a man aged 50 to 59 with urothelial cancer.

This clone was seen only a few times. V gene TRBV2 combines with J gene TRBJ2-7; TRBD2 aligns across 10 bases. Germline CDR1 and CDR2: SNHLY and FYNNEI. V gave up 4 bases and J gave up 5 bases; unmatched junction bases: 20. This CDR3 has 19 residues. CDR3 amino acids: CASSVWVWVSSGSPDEQYF. CDR3 DNA sequence: TGTGCCAGCAGTGTATGGGTCTGGGTGTCTAGCGGGAGTCCAGACGAGCAGTACTTC.

The chain employs TRBV9 and TRBJ1-1, with D perhaps TRBD1 (6 bases). The germline V gene has CDR1 SGDLS and CDR2 YYNGEE. The CDR3 has 14 residues. The V gene lost 4 bases and the J gene lost 2 bases, with 12 bases spanning the gap. This chain's CDR3 is CASSTRQANTEAFF. For the CDR3, the DNA is TGTGCCAGCAGCACCCGACAGGCCAACACTGAAGCTTTCTTT.

V is TRBV7-3 and J is TRBJ2-1; 13 positions agree with TRBD2. The CDR3 is 15 amino acids. CDR1 and CDR2 (germline): SGHTA, FQGTGA. V lost 4 bases, J lost 8 bases, and 5 bases stayed unmatched. For the CDR3, the DNA is TGTGCCAGCAGCTGGGGACTAGCGGGACTGGATGAGCAGTTCTTC. This sequence encodes CASSWGLAGLDEQFF.

This clone was seen a handful of times. The rearrangement links TRBV6-6 to TRBJ1-6, with TRBD1 as a possible D gene (6 bases). This CDR3 has 15 residues. The germline V gene encodes CDR1 MNHNY and CDR2 SVGAGI (reference sequence). Deletions cut 6 bases from V and 0 bases from J, with 9 bases between. The CDR3 coding sequence is TGTGCCAGCAGCCTACAGGGCTCCTATAATTCACCCCTCCACTTT. Translated, it gives CASSLQGSYNSPLHF.

The chain links TRBV5-1 to TRBJ2-7; D is unresolved. The V gene lost 1 base and the J gene lost 5 bases, with 10 bases spanning the gap. Germline V gene data show CDR1 as SGHRS and CDR2 as YFSETQ. This CDR3 is built from 13 residues. CDR3 coding DNA: TGCGCCAGCAGCTTGAGTAGTTCCCACGAGCAGTACTTC. It is translated as CASSLSSSHEQYF.

This chain uses TRBV6-1 with TRBJ2-7; a possible D gene is TRBD1 (6 bases). Germline CDR1 MNHNS, CDR2 SASEGT. V dropped 3 bases and J dropped 4 bases, with 13 bases sitting between them. The CDR3 consists of 14 residues. This CDR3 is CASSDTGLSYEQYF. CDR3 bases: TGTGCCAGCAGTGACACAGGGCTATCATACGAGCAGTACTTC.

This clone was picked up one time. The chain couples TRBV7-3 to TRBJ1-1, with 7 bases matching TRBD1. Germline V lookup: CDR1 SGHTA, CDR2 FQGTGA. The CDR3 loop spans 13 amino acids. With V trimmed by 4 bases and J by 6 bases, 5 bases remained unmatched. The CDR3 nucleotides are TGTGCCAGCAGCTCGGTGCAGGGGGCTGAAGCTTTCTTT. Protein product: CASSSVQGAEAFF.

The V gene is TRBV5-1, the J gene TRBJ2-7, with 9 nucleotides matching TRBD1. This CDR3 contains 14 residues. Germline values: CDR1 SGHRS, CDR2 YFSETQ. With V trimmed by 3 bases and J by 2 bases, 3 bases remained unmatched. Here the CDR3 DNA reads TGCGCCAGCAGCTCTCGACAGGGGGCCTACGAGCAGTACTTC. It translates to CASSSRQGAYEQYF.

This clone was detected once. V is TRBV9 and J is TRBJ2-3; 8 bases agree with TRBD1. The CDR3 has 14 amino acids. J was trimmed by 6 bases and V by 2 bases; bases with no gene match: 5. Germline V gene lookup returns CDR1 SGDLS and CDR2 YYNGEE. The CDR3 region is CASSVRQGRDTQYF. The CDR3 nucleotides are TGTGCCAGCAGCGTTCGACAGGGGAGGGATACGCAGTATTTT.

This sequence joins TRBV7-2 and TRBJ2-2; the D gene is possibly TRBD1 (6 bases). The CDR3 is made up of 16 amino acids. V was clipped by 5 bases and J by 0 bases, with 13 bases between them. Germline V gene data show CDR1 as SGHTA and CDR2 as FQGNSA. CDR3 nucleotides: TGTGCCAGCAGCCCCCTTAGGACAGCGAACACCGGGGAGCTGTTTTTT. This gives the protein CASSPLRTANTGELFF.

V usage is TRBV7-9 and J usage is TRBJ1-1, with TRBD1 as a possible D gene (6 bases). The CDR3 length is 14 residues. V lost 7 bases and J 1 base, leaving 13 bases between the germline ends. The germline CDR1 and CDR2 sequences are SEHNR and FQNEAQ (reference sequence). The CDR3 nucleotides read TGTGCCAGCAACCGGGGGGCCAAGAACACTGAAGCTTTCTTT. Protein: CASNRGAKNTEAFF.

This clone has only one observation. For the CDR3, the DNA is TGTGCCAGCAGTCTCCCCCTGAGGAGCGGGAAAGTAGGATCCTACGAGCAGTACTTC. Protein sequence: CASSLPLRSGKVGSYEQYF. The chain has TRBV28 and TRBJ2-7, with 7 bases matching TRBD2. V dropped 5 bases and J dropped 1; count of bases not matched to a gene: 20. The CDR3 is made up of 19 amino acids. Germline CDR1 MDHEN, CDR2 SYDVKM. Together with reference TRBV28 and TRBJ2-7, the CDR3 gives the full variable domain: DVKVTQSSRYLVKRTGEKVFLECVQDMDHENMFWYRQDPGLGLRLIYFSYDVKMKEKGDIPEGYSVSREKKERFSLILESASTNQTSMYLCASSLPLRSGKVGSYEQYFGPGTRLTVT.

This sequence joins TRBV6-6 and TRBJ2-5; D may be TRBD1 (6 bases). The CDR3 has 14 residues. V lost 5 bases and J 0 bases, leaving 10 bases between the germline ends. In germline, CDR1 is MNHNY, CDR2 SVGAGI (reference sequence). CDR3 nucleotide sequence: TGTGCCAGCAGTCGGACAGCTTACCAAGAGACCCAGTACTTC. Translated: CASSRTAYQETQYF.

The gene calls are TRBV6-5 and TRBJ2-2, with TRBD1 matching 7 bases. V lost 0 bases to trimming and J lost 7 bases; unmatched junction nucleotides: 5. The CDR3 is 15 residues long. Germline CDR1 MNHEY, CDR2 SVGAGI. The CDR3, as DNA: TGTGCCAGCAGTTACTCGACAGGGTCGGACGGGGAGCTGTTTTTT. Protein: CASSYSTGSDGELFF.

The chain uses TRBV9 and TRBJ2-1; 9 bases line up with TRBD2. The J segment lost 0 bases and the V segment lost 4 bases, leaving 8 bases of the junction unmatched. Per germline, CDR1 SGDLS and CDR2 YYNGEE. This CDR3 region has 17 residues. The CDR3 DNA follows: TGTGCCAGCAGCACACGACTAGCGGTCAGCTCCTACAATGAGCAGTTCTTC. Translating gives CASSTRLAVSSYNEQFF.

This clone occurred a few times. V gene TRBV28 combines with J gene TRBJ1-5; D may be TRBD1 (6 bases). CDR3 length: 14 residues. V was shortened by 5 bases and J by 0 bases, with 8 bases between the two germline ends. In germline, CDR1 is MDHEN, CDR2 SYDVKM. CDR3 sequence: CASSRGGSNQPQHF. The CDR3 DNA reads TGTGCCAGCAGTAGGGGGGGTAGCAATCAGCCCCAGCATTTT.

The rearrangement links TRBV6-6 to TRBJ2-5; 9 nucleotides line up with TRBD1. The CDR3 is 15 amino acids. Germline CDR1 is MNHNY and CDR2 is SVGAGI (reference sequence). The trim removed 5 bases at V and 7 bases at J, leaving 11 bases unmatched. CDR3 sequence: CASSLPGQGRGTQYF. Written as DNA, the CDR3 is TGTGCCAGCAGTCTACCGGGACAGGGACGGGGGACCCAGTACTTC.

This chain connects TRBV4-2 to TRBJ1-5, with D uncertain. Germline loops: CDR1 LGHNA, CDR2 YNFKEQ. CDR3 size: 14 residues. Trimming left V 0 bases short and J 7 bases short, with 10 bases between. The CDR3 region is CASSQESGVQPQHF. As DNA, the CDR3 is TGTGCCAGCAGCCAAGAATCCGGGGTCCAGCCCCAGCATTTT.

The table lists this clone with a count of one. The chain joins TRBV5-1 to TRBJ2-5; D possibly corresponds to TRBD2 (8 bases). The germline CDR1 and CDR2 sequences are SGHRS and YFSETQ. The CDR3 runs to 16 residues. With 4 bases removed from V and 4 bases from J, the gap between germline ends came to 20 bases. The CDR3 is CASSPGTGAGGETQYF. The CDR3 DNA reads TGCGCCAGCAGCCCTGGAACAGGGGCGGGGGGAGAGACCCAGTACTTC.

The genes are TRBV6-6 and TRBJ2-7, with TRBD2 matching over 11 bases. Germline V gene lookup returns CDR1 MNHNY and CDR2 SVGAGI (reference sequence). This CDR3 has 16 residues. Trimming at V came to 4 bases and at J to 3 bases, leaving 8 bases not matched to a gene. The CDR3 DNA is TGTGCCAGCAGTTCCCGGACTAGCGGGCGAGTCTACGAGCAGTACTTC. Protein sequence: CASSSRTSGRVYEQYF.

The CDR3 protein is CASSIDSSGKLFF. The CDR3 region has the DNA TGTGCCAGTAGTATCGACAGTAGCGGAAAACTGTTTTTT. The chain couples TRBV19 to TRBJ1-4, with D perhaps TRBD1 (5 bases). The CDR3 covers 13 residues. The germline CDR1 and CDR2 sequences are LNHDA and SQIVND (reference sequence). V dropped 3 bases and J dropped 10 bases, with 12 bases sitting between them.

The chain is built from TRBV4-1 and TRBJ2-7; 11 positions agree with TRBD2. The CDR3 has 14 residues. The V gene end was trimmed by 4 bases and the J gene end by 5 bases; junction bases not matched to a gene: 4. Germline values: CDR1 MGHRA, CDR2 YSYEKL. The CDR3 loop is CASSRTSGRDEQYF. The CDR3 DNA reads TGCGCCAGCAGCCGGACTAGCGGGCGGGACGAGCAGTACTTC.

The CDR3 bases are TGTGCCAGTAGCAACCCGGGACATCCCTCTGGGGCCAACGTCCTGACTTTC. Encoded protein: CASSNPGHPSGANVLTF. The rearrangement joins TRBV19 to TRBJ2-6, with a tentative D call TRBD1 (6 bases). The CDR3 extends over 17 amino acids. V lost 6 bases, J lost 0 bases, and 15 bases lay in between. CDR1 is LNHDA and CDR2 is SQIVND in the germline V gene (reference sequence).

V is TRBV7-9 and J is TRBJ2-3; possibly TRBD1 for D (6 bases). V was pared by 3 bases and J by 2 bases, with 12 bases between. The CDR3 length is 15 residues. CDR1 and CDR2 from the germline V gene are SEHNR and FQNEAQ (reference sequence). This CDR3 is CASSFGQGNTDTQYF. In DNA, the CDR3 is TGTGCCAGCAGCTTCGGGCAGGGGAACACAGATACGCAGTATTTT.

This chain uses TRBV19 with TRBJ1-5; D call uncertain. The V gene's germline CDR1 is LNHDA and CDR2 SQIVND (reference sequence). The CDR3 consists of 16 residues. V lost 4 bases and J lost 2, with 15 bases in between. The CDR3 spells CASSRLRERGNQPQHF. CDR3 in DNA: TGTGCCAGTAGTAGACTCAGAGAGAGGGGCAATCAGCCCCAGCATTTT.

This clone came up a few times. This chain connects TRBV19 to TRBJ2-7; 9 positions agree with TRBD1. This CDR3 region has 16 residues. V trimming: 4 bases; J trimming: 6 bases; junction bases outside the gene matches: 13. Germline V gives CDR1 LNHDA, CDR2 SQIVND (reference sequence). CDR3 sequence (DNA): TGTGCCAGTAGTAGCAGGAGGACAGGGGTGACGTCCGAGCAGTACTTC. Its translation is CASSSRRTGVTSEQYF.

This clone occurred once. The V gene is TRBV15, the J gene TRBJ1-1, with D possibly being TRBD1 (5 bases). V was cut by 3 bases and J by 1 base, with 15 bases left in between. The germline V gene encodes CDR1 LNHNV and CDR2 YYDKDF (reference sequence). The CDR3 has 16 amino acids. The CDR3 loop is CATSRALRGENTEAFF. CDR3 nucleotides: TGTGCCACCAGCAGGGCTTTGCGGGGGGAGAACACTGAAGCTTTCTTT.

The chain joins TRBV27 to TRBJ1-6, with D possibly TRBD1 on 6 matching bases. Per germline, CDR1 MNHEY and CDR2 SMNVEV (reference sequence). Trimming stripped 3 bases from V and 5 bases from J, with 11 bases between. The CDR3 consists of 15 residues. CDR3 amino acids: CASSFYGQNNSPLHF. The CDR3 nucleotides are TGTGCCAGCAGTTTTTACGGACAGAATAATTCACCCCTCCACTTT.